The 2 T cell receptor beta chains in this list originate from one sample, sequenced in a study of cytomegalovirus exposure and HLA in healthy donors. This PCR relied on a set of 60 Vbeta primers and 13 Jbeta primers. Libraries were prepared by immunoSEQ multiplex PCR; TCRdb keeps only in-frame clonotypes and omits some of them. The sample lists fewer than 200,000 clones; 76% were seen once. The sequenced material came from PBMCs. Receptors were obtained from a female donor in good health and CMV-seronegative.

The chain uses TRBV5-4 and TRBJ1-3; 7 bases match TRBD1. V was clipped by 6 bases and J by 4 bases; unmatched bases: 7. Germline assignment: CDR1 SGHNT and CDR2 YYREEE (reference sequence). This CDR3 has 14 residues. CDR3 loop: CASTHRGRGNTIYF. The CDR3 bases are TGTGCCAGCACCCACAGGGGAAGGGGAAACACCATATATTTT.

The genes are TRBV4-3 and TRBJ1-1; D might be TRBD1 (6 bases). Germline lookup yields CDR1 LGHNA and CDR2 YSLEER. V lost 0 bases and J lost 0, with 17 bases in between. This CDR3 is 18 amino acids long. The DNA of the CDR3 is TGCGCCAGCAGCCAAGATCACAGGGCCAGAGCCATGAACACTGAAGCTTTCTTT. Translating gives CASSQDHRARAMNTEAFF.